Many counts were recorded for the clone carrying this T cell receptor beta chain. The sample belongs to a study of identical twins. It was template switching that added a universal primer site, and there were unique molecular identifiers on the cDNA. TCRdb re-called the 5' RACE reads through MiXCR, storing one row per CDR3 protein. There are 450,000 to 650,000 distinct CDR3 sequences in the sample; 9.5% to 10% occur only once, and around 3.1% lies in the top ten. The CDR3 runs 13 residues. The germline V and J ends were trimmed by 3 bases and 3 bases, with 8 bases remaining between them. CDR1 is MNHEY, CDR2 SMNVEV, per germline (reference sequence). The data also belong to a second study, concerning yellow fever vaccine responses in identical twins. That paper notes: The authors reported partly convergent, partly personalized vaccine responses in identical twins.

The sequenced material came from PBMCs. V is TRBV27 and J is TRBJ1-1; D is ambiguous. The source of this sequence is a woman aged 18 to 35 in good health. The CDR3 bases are TGTGCCAGCAGTTTTCAGGCTGACACTGAAGCTTTCTTT. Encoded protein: CASSFQADTEAFF.